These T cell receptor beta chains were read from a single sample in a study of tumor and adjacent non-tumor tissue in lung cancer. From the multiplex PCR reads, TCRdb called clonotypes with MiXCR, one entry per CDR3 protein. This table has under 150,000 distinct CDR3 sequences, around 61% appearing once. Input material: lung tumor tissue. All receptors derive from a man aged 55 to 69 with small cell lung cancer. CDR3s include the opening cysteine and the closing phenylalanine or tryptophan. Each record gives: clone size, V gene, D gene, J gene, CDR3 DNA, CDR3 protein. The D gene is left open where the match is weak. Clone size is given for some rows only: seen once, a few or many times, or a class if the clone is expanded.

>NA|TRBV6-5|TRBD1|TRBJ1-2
TGTGCCAGACGTCAACGTCAGGGACAGGGCTGGGGCTACACCTTC
CARRQRQGQGWGYTF
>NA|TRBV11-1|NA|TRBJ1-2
NA
CAINLDGAYGCTF
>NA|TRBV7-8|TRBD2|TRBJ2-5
TGTGTCAGCAGCAAGGGACTAACAGAGACCCAGTACTTC
CVSSKGLTETQYF
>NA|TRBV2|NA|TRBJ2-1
TGTGCCAGCACCGTTGGTGGCTACAATGAGCAGTTCTTC
CASTVGGYNEQFF
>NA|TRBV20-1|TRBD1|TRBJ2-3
TGCAATGCTGCCGCGGACAGGGGGCCCACAGATACGCAGTATTTT
CNAAADRGPTDTQYF
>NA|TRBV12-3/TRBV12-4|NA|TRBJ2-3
TGTGCCAGCATCCCGCACAGGGTCGCTACGCAGTATTTT
CASIPHRVATQYF
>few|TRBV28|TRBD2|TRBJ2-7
TGTGCCAGCAGTCCAAGCGGGGAATATGAGCAGTACTTC
CASSPSGEYEQYF
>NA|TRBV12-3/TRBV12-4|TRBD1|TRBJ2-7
TGTCTCAGCAGTTCCGGGACAGCGACCTACGAGCAGTACTTC
CLSSSGTATYEQYF
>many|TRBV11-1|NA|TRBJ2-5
TGTGCCAGCAGCCCCCGATCGGACCAAGAGACCCAGTACTTC
CASSPRSDQETQYF
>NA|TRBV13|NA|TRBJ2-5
TGTGCCAGCACCGGTACCAAAGAGACCCAGTACTTC
CASTGTKETQYF
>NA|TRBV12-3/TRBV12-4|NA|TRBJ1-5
TGTGCCAGCAGTCCTCTGGGGGGGGGGCAGGTTCAGCCCCAGCATTTT
CASSPLGGGQVQPQHF
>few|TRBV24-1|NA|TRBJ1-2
TGTGCCACCAGTGATTCCAGGGGCCCGCGAGATAACTATGGCTACACCTTC
CATSDSRGPRDNYGYTF
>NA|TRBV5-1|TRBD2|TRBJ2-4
TGCGCCAGCAGCTTGGGAACAGCGGGAGTAAGTGGAACCAAAAACATTCAGTACTTC
CASSLGTAGVSGTKNIQYF
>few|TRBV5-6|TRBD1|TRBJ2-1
TGTGCCAGCAGCTTTGGGGACAGACTATACAATGAGCAGTTCTTC
CASSFGDRLYNEQFF
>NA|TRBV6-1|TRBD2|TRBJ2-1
TGTGCCAGCAGATCGGAGGGGACTAACGCTTACAATGATCAGTTCTTC
CASRSEGTNAYNDQFF
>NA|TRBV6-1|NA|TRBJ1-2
TGTGCCAGCCTGAAATTTGGAGGGAGCTATGGCTACACCTTC
CASLKFGGSYGYTF
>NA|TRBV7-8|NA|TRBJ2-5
TGTGCCAGCAGCTTAGGGGGGTGGGAGACCCAGTACTTC
CASSLGGWETQYF
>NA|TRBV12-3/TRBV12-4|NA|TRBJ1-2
TGTGCCAGCAATGGGGGACACGCTAACTATGGCTACACCTTC
CASNGGHANYGYTF
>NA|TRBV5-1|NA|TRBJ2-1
TGTGCCAGCAGATTGGAGGTCTACAATGAGCAGTTCTTC
CASRLEVYNEQFF
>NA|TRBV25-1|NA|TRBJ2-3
TGTGCCAGCAGTGAAGGGACCTATACGCAGAGTTTT
CASSEGTYTQSF